This TCR beta chain appears in the sequencing data of a study of T-cell memory formation after mild COVID-19 (dated by TCRdb to about 2021). Turning to the overall study: Most TCR sequence clusters were specific to one of the two donors. The cohort comprised two young, previously healthy adult volunteers, one female and one male. In two donors, T-cell clones that expanded and contracted after mild COVID-19 were followed by sequencing TCRalpha and TCRbeta repertoires longitudinally. The paper as a whole reports these results and caveats: Contracting CD4+ clones turned up mainly in the CM and EM memory subsets, whereas EMRA was where CD8+ clones were enriched. Some responding clones were found in pre-infection memory, which suggests that pre-existing cross-reactive memory T cells took part in the SARS-CoV-2 response. From day 15 to 85, contracting clones showed balanced CD4/CD8 phenotypes, whereas a second wave of clones that expanded from day 15 to 37 leaned towards CD4+. The second-wave clones that peaked on day 37 were not confirmed to be SARS-CoV-2 specific. The study covered only a couple of mild cases, and larger cohorts including severe cases with pre-infection samples were considered necessary.

The run used an Illumina NovaSeq 6000. TCRalpha and TCRbeta cDNA libraries were built by 5'RACE with constant-segment primers, adding sample barcodes and unique molecular identifiers. Trizol reagent was used to extract RNA from every sample. Amplification of the libraries took two PCR steps, and the second step added a second sample barcode plus Illumina TruSeq adapters. Sequencing of libraries was performed on an Illumina NovaSeq with 2 x 150 bp paired-end reads. Per the original workflow: Reads were demultiplexed and collapsed into UMI-guided consensus sequences with migec v1.2.7. Using mixcr v2.1.11, the UMI consensuses were aligned to TRA and TRB V and J templates and assembled into clonotypes. A clonotype was counted as expanded or contracted only when both edgeR and NoisET called the clonotype significant, with the noise models trained on biological replicates. For edgeR calls, the thresholds were a false discovery rate-adjusted p below 0.01 and a log2 fold-change of 1. PCA with hierarchical clustering of max-normalized trajectories of the 1000 most abundant clonotypes was used as exploratory dynamics analysis. Separately sequenced CD4+ and CD8+ repertoires were used to assign a CD4 or CD8 phenotype to each responding clone. Clones were called with MiXCR by TCRdb after fastp trimmed the public reads at Q25, and only in-frame beta chains were retained. Duplicate CDR3 protein sequences are folded into a single record with the most common DNA and genes. None of the V and J calls come from the authors' own analysis; TCRdb made them. The sample has 580,000 or so distinct CDR3 sequences on record, around 16% of them singletons. Of the sample, around 8.1% falls within the top ten clones.

Worth noting for this clonotype: Its specific antigen is unknown. Nothing much larger sits one base from this clone, and base qualities are not available.

Ficoll-Paque density gradient centrifugation was the method used to isolate PBMCs. The CDR3 spans 14 residues, from the cysteine through the phenylalanine. CDR3 DNA only is kept here, 42 bases in frame from base 1. At the junction V is shortened by 3 bases and J by 5 bases, with 11 bases in between. The receptor was derived from an adult woman who had mild COVID-19 (a few samples of this study predate the infection). The sample titles of this study are shuffled in the database, so cell type and time point are left out; the donor was told from shared clones. Specimen: PBMCs or a T cell subset sorted from them (not recorded which). This sequence uses TRBV12-3 or TRBV12-4 and TRBJ1-5; the D gene remains uncertain. The CDR3 reads as follows: CASSFGEGHQPQHF. Read as DNA, the sequence is TGTGCCAGCAGTTTCGGGGAGGGCCATCAGCCCCAGCATTTT.